What follows are 25 T cell receptor beta chains derived from one specimen sequenced in a study of cytomegalovirus exposure and HLA in healthy donors. The PCR contained 60 Vbeta and 13 Jbeta primers. Clones were sequenced by immunoSEQ multiplex PCR, and TCRdb holds only the in-frame ones, with some missing. The data contain under 300,000 clones, approximately 90% of them singletons. Sequenced material: PBMCs. These receptors were collected from a man aged 35 to 55 in good health and CMV-seropositive.

The V and J genes are TRBV19 and TRBJ1-5, with a weak D call TRBD1 (5 bases). Germline V gives CDR1 LNHDA, CDR2 SQIVND (reference sequence). V was pared by 3 bases and J by 2 bases, with 11 bases between. This CDR3 spans 15 amino acids. CDR3 in DNA: TGTGCCAGTAGTATCGTAGTAGGGGGCAATCAGCCCCAGCATTTT. It is translated as CASSIVVGGNQPQHF.

The chain joins TRBV6-5 to TRBJ2-7; tentatively, D is TRBD1 (6 bases). V lost 3 bases and J 2 bases, leaving 11 bases between the germline ends. The CDR3 totals 14 residues. The germline V gene has CDR1 MNHEY and CDR2 SVGAGI. The CDR3 protein is CASSYPGQPYEQYF. The CDR3 nucleotides are TGTGCCAGCAGTTATCCGGGACAACCCTACGAGCAGTACTTC.

The CDR3 reads CSVDGTGAGTEAFF. The CDR3 nucleotides read TGCAGCGTTGATGGGACAGGGGCGGGCACTGAAGCTTTCTTT. V usage is TRBV29-1 and J usage is TRBJ1-1; 10 nucleotides match TRBD1. Trimming took 3 bases from V and 4 from J; bases not matched to a gene: 5. In germline, CDR1 is SQVTM, CDR2 ANQGSEA. This CDR3 is 14 amino acids long. The variable domain in full, completed from reference TRBV29-1 and TRBJ1-1, reads SAVISQKPSRDICQRGTSLTIQCQVDSQVTMMFWYRQQPGQSLTLIATANQGSEATYESGFVIDKFPISRPNLTFSTLTVSNMSPEDSSIYLCSVDGTGAGTEAFFGQGTRLTVV.

The V and J genes are TRBV6-5 and TRBJ2-7; D ambiguous. Germline V lookup: CDR1 MNHEY, CDR2 SVGAGI. The CDR3 sequence is 15 residues long. Trimming removed 0 bases from V and 3 bases from J, with 12 bases in between. The CDR3: CASSYSNAVSYEQYF. CDR3 coding DNA: TGTGCCAGCAGTTACTCGAACGCAGTCAGCTACGAGCAGTACTTC.

The rearrangement uses TRBV15 and TRBJ1-5; 7 nucleotides line up with TRBD1. The CDR3 runs to 16 residues. Germline lookup yields CDR1 LNHNV and CDR2 YYDKDF (reference sequence). Trimming at V came to 0 bases and at J to 6 bases, leaving 8 bases not matched to a gene. CDR3 DNA: TGTGCCACCAGCAGAGAGCTGGTACAGGGGTTTCAGCCCCAGCATTTT. Translating gives CATSRELVQGFQPQHF.

The V call is TRBV15, the J call TRBJ2-7, with TRBD2 matching over 7 bases. The germline V gene encodes CDR1 LNHNV and CDR2 YYDKDF (reference sequence). CDR3 length: 16 amino acids. The junction had 5 bases not matched to a gene; V was cut back by 0 bases and J by 0 bases. The CDR3 protein is CATSRDGGVSSYEQYF. The CDR3 region has the DNA TGTGCCACCAGCAGAGATGGGGGGGTTAGCTCCTACGAGCAGTACTTC.

This clone was counted a single time. V usage is TRBV9 and J usage is TRBJ1-2; 10 bases are shared with TRBD1. V trimming: 0 bases; J trimming: 6 bases; junction bases outside the gene matches: 14. The CDR3 loop spans 18 amino acids. Germline CDR1 SGDLS, CDR2 YYNGEE. The CDR3 DNA reads as TGTGCCAGCAGCGTAGCTACCTTAGGGCGGACAGGGGGGAATGGCTACACCTTC. Translated, it gives CASSVATLGRTGGNGYTF. The full variable domain, its missing parts supplied by reference TRBV9 and TRBJ1-2, is DSGVTQTPKHLITATGQRVTLRCSPRSGDLSVYWYQQSLDQGLQFLIQYYNGEERAKGNILERFSAQQFPDLHSELNLSSLELGDSALYFCASSVATLGRTGGNGYTFGSGTRLTVV.

The CDR3, as DNA: TGTGCCAGCAGCCTCGGACTAGCTTCTCCCTACGAGCAGTACTTC. This gives the protein CASSLGLASPYEQYF. This sequence joins TRBV7-9 and TRBJ2-7; 8 bases match TRBD2. J lost 2 bases, V lost 5 bases, and 8 bases had no gene match. The CDR3 has 15 residues. CDR1 SEHNR and CDR2 FQNEAQ come from the germline V gene (reference sequence).

The rearrangement joins TRBV5-4 to TRBJ2-7; 13 bases map to TRBD2. V was pared by 4 bases and J by 4 bases, with 5 bases of the junction left unmatched. This CDR3 is 15 amino acids long. Germline V gene lookup returns CDR1 SGHNT and CDR2 YYREEE (reference sequence). In DNA, the CDR3 is TGTGCCAGCAGCGGACCGGGACTAGCGGGATACGAGCAGTACTTC. Amino acid sequence: CASSGPGLAGYEQYF.

V and J are TRBV7-2 and TRBJ2-7; 8 bases are a match to TRBD1. The CDR3 contains 16 residues. The trim removed 1 base at V and 6 bases at J, leaving 11 bases unmatched. Germline CDR1 SGHTA, CDR2 FQGNSA. The CDR3 DNA is TGTGCCAGCAGCTTAGTTTCTAGGCAGGGGGCGATCGAGCAGTACTTC. This gives the protein CASSLVSRQGAIEQYF.

This chain uses TRBV28 with TRBJ1-6, with 12 positions matching TRBD1. The V segment lost 5 bases and the J segment 9 bases; nucleotides outside the gene matches: 2. Germline lookup yields CDR1 MDHEN and CDR2 SYDVKM. The CDR3 totals 14 residues. In nucleotides, the CDR3 is TGTGCCAGCAGTGTGGGACAGGGGGCTTCACCCCTCCACTTT. Its protein is CASSVGQGASPLHF.

For the CDR3, the DNA is TGTGCCATCAGCGTACAGGGGGATCAGCCCCAGCATTTT. Translated, it gives CAISVQGDQPQHF. The rearrangement links TRBV10-3 to TRBJ1-5; 8 bases are a match to TRBD1. The CDR3 length is 13 residues. The trim removed 6 bases at V and 5 bases at J, leaving 3 bases unmatched. CDR1 and CDR2 (germline): ENHRY, SYGVKD.

The chain carries TRBV27 and TRBJ2-7, with 11 positions matching TRBD1. Per germline, CDR1 MNHEY and CDR2 SMNVEV (reference sequence). The J segment lost 2 bases and the V segment lost 7 bases, leaving 7 bases of the junction unmatched. The CDR3 sequence is 15 residues long. The CDR3 loop is CASIGQGARPYEQYF. The CDR3, as DNA: TGTGCCAGCATAGGACAGGGGGCGAGACCCTACGAGCAGTACTTC.

V and J are TRBV7-2 and TRBJ2-3; 13 bases match TRBD2. The CDR3 has 17 residues. Per the germline V gene, CDR1 is SGHTA and CDR2 is FQGNSA. Unmatched junction bases numbered 7, after V lost 4 bases and J lost 3 bases. DNA for the CDR3: TGTGCCAGCAGCTCTGACCGGACTAGCGGGAGTACAGATACGCAGTATTTT. Translating gives CASSSDRTSGSTDTQYF.

The chain employs TRBV27 and TRBJ2-5, with a weak D call TRBD1 (6 bases). This CDR3 comprises 12 residues. Germline CDR1 reads MNHEY; CDR2 reads SMNVEV (reference sequence). V lost 5 bases, J lost 5 bases, and 9 bases lay in between. The CDR3: CASSRRGETQYF. CDR3 coding DNA: TGTGCCAGCAGTCGAAGGGGGGAGACCCAGTACTTC.

As concerns this clone: The identical CDR3 is also encoded by other nucleotide sequences in the sample. The chain is built from TRBV5-1 and TRBJ2-3, with 7 bases fitting TRBD1. J lost 3 bases, V lost 0 bases, and 4 bases had no gene match. This CDR3 spans 15 amino acids. Per the germline V gene, CDR1 is SGHRS and CDR2 is YFSETQ. The CDR3 DNA reads as TGCGCCAGCAGCTTGGGACAGGGCGGGACAGATACGCAGTATTTT. Its protein product is CASSLGQGGTDTQYF.

The chain has TRBV6-6 and TRBJ1-3; maybe TRBD1 (5 bases). CDR3 length: 13 amino acids. The germline V and J ends were trimmed by 2 bases and 8 bases, with 10 bases remaining between them. Germline V lookup: CDR1 MNHNY, CDR2 SVGAGI (reference sequence). For the CDR3, the DNA is TGTGCCAGCAGTTACCGGGGACTAGACACCATATATTTT. Translation: CASSYRGLDTIYF.

The chain joins TRBV4-2 to TRBJ1-1, with 9 bases fitting TRBD1. The CDR3 totals 19 residues. The germline V gene encodes CDR1 LGHNA and CDR2 YNFKEQ. V shed 1 base, J shed 4 bases, and the junction held 16 bases outside the gene matches. CDR3 sequence: CASSQAGTGNHGGGTEAFF. CDR3 sequence (DNA): TGTGCCAGCAGCCAAGCCGGGACAGGGAATCATGGTGGCGGCACTGAAGCTTTCTTT.

The chain recombines TRBV4-2 with TRBJ1-4, with 9 nucleotides matching TRBD1. Germline assignment: CDR1 LGHNA and CDR2 YNFKEQ. Trimming took 6 bases from V and 8 from J; bases not matched to a gene: 10. The length of the CDR3 is 15 residues. The CDR3 reads CASSQTGGGREKLFF. In DNA form, the CDR3 reads TGTGCCAGCAGTCAAACAGGGGGCGGGCGGGAAAAACTGTTTTTT.

This clone was seen more than once but under ten times. V and J are TRBV7-3 and TRBJ1-1; D not resolved. The CDR3 contains 13 residues. The germline V and J ends were trimmed by 6 bases and 4 bases, with 12 bases remaining between them. The germline V gene encodes CDR1 SGHTA and CDR2 FQGTGA. The CDR3 region has the DNA TGTGCCAGCAGTCAAGGGAGTGGCACTGAAGCTTTCTTT. Translation gives CASSQGSGTEAFF.

The chain carries TRBV5-1 and TRBJ2-4; D call uncertain. Germline-derived CDR1 and CDR2 are SGHRS and YFSETQ. Trimming removed 0 bases from V and 10 bases from J, with 17 bases in between. The CDR3 sequence is 15 residues long. The CDR3 DNA reads as TGCGCCAGCAGCTTGGGGGTTGACCCCCTCGGGATTCAGTACTTC. Translation: CASSLGVDPLGIQYF.

This chain uses TRBV6-5 with TRBJ1-1; D not certain. Germline loops: CDR1 MNHEY, CDR2 SVGAGI. The CDR3 consists of 15 residues. Trimming left V 4 bases short and J 0 bases short, with 12 bases between. This chain's CDR3 is CASSSSRAMNTEAFF. The CDR3, as DNA: TGTGCCAGCAGTTCTAGCCGGGCGATGAACACTGAAGCTTTCTTT.

The chain links TRBV29-1 to TRBJ2-5; 7 bases map to TRBD2. The length of the CDR3 is 17 residues. V dropped 0 bases and J dropped 5; count of bases not matched to a gene: 15. The V gene's germline CDR1 is SQVTM and CDR2 ANQGSEA. CDR3: CSVEDTRGREARETQYF. CDR3 sequence (DNA): TGCAGCGTTGAAGATACGAGGGGACGGGAGGCACGGGAGACCCAGTACTTC.

This chain links TRBV15 with TRBJ1-1, with TRBD1 identical over 7 bases. Germline loops: CDR1 LNHNV, CDR2 YYDKDF (reference sequence). Unmatched junction bases numbered 4, after V lost 0 bases and J lost 3 bases. This CDR3 has 15 residues. CDR3 sequence (DNA): TGTGCCACCAGCAGAGAAACAGGGGCCTACACTGAAGCTTTCTTT. The encoded protein is CATSRETGAYTEAFF. The full variable domain, rest sourced from reference TRBV15 and TRBJ1-1, is DAMVIQNPRYQVTQFGKPVTLSCSQTLNHNVMYWYQQKSSQAPKLLFHYYDKDFNNEADTPDNFQSRRPNTSFCFLDIRSPGLGDTAMYLCATSRETGAYTEAFFGQGTRLTVV.

CDR3 sequence reads: CASSLLGSYEQYF. CDR3 bases: TGTGCCAGCAGCTTACTAGGCTCCTACGAGCAGTACTTC. The chain uses TRBV7-2 and TRBJ2-7; D call uncertain. CDR3 length: 13 amino acids. Trimming took off 2 bases at V and 0 bases at J, with 5 bases between the two ends. Germline-derived CDR1 and CDR2 are SGHTA and FQGNSA.